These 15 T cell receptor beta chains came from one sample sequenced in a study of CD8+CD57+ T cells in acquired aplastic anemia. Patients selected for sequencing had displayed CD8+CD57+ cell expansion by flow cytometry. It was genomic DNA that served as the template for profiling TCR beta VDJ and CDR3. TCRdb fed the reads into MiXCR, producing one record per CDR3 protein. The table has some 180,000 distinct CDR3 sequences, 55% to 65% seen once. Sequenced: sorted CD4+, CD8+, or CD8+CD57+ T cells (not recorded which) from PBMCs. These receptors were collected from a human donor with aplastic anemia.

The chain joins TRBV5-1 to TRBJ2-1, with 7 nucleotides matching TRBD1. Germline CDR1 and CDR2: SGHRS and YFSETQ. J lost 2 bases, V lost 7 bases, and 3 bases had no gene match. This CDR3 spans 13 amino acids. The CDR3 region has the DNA TGCGCCAGCGAGGGACAGCCCTACAATGAGCAGTTCTTC. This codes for CASEGQPYNEQFF.

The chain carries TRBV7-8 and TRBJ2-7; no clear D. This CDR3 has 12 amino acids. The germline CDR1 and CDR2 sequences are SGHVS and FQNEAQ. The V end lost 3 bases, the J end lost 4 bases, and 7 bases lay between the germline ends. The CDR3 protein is CASSLPLYEQYF. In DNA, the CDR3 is TGTGCCAGCAGCTTGCCTCTTTACGAGCAGTACTTC.

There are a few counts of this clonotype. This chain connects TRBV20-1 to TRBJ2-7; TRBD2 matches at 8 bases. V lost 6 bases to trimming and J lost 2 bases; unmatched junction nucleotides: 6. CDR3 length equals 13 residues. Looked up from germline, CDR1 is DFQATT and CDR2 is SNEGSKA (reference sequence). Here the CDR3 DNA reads TGCAGTGCAAAGGGCGGGGGGACCTACGAGCAGTACTTC. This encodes CSAKGGGTYEQYF.

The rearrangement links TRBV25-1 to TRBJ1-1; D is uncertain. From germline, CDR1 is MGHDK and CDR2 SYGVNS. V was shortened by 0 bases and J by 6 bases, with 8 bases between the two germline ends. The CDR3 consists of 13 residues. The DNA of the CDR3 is TGTGCCAGCAGTGAATATGGTAGGGCTGAAGCTTTCTTT. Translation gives CASSEYGRAEAFF.

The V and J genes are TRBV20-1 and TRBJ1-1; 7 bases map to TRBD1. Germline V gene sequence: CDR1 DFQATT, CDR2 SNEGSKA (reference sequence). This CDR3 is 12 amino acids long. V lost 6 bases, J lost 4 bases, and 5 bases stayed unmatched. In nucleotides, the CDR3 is TGCAGTGCCGGTAACAGGGGCACTGAAGCTTTCTTT. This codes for CSAGNRGTEAFF.

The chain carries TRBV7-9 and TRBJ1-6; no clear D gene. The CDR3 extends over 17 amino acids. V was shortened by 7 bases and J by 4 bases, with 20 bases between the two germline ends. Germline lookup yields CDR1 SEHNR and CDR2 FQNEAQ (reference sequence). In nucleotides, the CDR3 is TGTGCCAGCACCCCTGGAGTATCGGGAGGTTATAATTCACCCCTCCACTTT. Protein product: CASTPGVSGGYNSPLHF.

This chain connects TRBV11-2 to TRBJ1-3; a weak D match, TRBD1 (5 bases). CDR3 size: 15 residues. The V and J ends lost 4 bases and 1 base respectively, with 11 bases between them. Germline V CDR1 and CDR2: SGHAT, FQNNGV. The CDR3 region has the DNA TGTGCCAGCAGCTCGCACCCAGGGTCTGGAAACACCATATATTTT. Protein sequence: CASSSHPGSGNTIYF.

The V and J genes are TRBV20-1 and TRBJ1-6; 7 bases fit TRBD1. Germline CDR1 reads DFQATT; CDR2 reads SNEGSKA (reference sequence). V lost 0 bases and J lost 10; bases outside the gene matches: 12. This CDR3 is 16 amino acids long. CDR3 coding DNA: TGCAGTGCTAGAGATATGGGGACAGCCATAGGGTCACCCCTCCACTTT. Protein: CSARDMGTAIGSPLHF.

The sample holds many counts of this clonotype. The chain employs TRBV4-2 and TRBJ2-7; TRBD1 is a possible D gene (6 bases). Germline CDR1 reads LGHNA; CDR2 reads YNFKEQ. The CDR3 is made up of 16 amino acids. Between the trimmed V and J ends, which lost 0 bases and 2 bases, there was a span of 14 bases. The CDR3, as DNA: TGTGCCAGCAGCCAAGAATCTGGGACACCCACCTACGAGCAGTACTTC. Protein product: CASSQESGTPTYEQYF.

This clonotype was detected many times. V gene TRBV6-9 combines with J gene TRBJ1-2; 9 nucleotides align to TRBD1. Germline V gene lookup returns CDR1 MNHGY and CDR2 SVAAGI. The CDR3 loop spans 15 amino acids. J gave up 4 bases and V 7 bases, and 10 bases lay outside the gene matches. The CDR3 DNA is TGTGCCAGCACCGATGCCCCGGACAGGGGCTATGGCTACACCTTC. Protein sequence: CASTDAPDRGYGYTF.

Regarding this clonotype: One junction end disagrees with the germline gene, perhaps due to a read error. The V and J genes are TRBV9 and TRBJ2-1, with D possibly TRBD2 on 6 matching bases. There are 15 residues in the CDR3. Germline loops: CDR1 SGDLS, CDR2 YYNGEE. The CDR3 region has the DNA TGTGCCAGCAGCGTACTAGCGAGTTCCTATAATGAGCAGTTCTTC. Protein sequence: CASSVLASSYNEQFF. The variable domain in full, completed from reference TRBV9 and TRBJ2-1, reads DSGVTQTPKHLITATGQRVTLRCSPRSGDLSVYWYQQSLDQGLQFLIQYYNGEERAKGNILERFSAQQFPDLHSELNLSSLELGDSALYFCASSVLASSYNEQFFGPGTRLTVL.

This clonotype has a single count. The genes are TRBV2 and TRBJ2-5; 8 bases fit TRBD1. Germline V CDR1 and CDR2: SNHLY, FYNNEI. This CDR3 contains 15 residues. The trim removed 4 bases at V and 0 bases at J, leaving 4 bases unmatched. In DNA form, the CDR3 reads TGTGCCAGCAGTGTGACAGGGGTCTACCAAGAGACCCAGTACTTC. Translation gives CASSVTGVYQETQYF.

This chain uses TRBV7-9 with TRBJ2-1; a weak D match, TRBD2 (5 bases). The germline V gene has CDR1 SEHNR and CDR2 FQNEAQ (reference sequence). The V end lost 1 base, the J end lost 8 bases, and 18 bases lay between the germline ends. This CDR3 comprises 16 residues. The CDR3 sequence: CASSLVGLWDGDEQFF. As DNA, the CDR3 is TGTGCCAGCAGCTTAGTCGGACTTTGGGATGGAGATGAGCAGTTCTTC. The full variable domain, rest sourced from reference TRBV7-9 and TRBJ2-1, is DTGVSQNPRHKITKRGQNVTFRCDPISEHNRLYWYRQTLGQGPEFLTYFQNEAQLEKSRLLSDRFSAERPKGSFSTLEIQRTEQGDSAMYLCASSLVGLWDGDEQFFGPGTRLTVL.

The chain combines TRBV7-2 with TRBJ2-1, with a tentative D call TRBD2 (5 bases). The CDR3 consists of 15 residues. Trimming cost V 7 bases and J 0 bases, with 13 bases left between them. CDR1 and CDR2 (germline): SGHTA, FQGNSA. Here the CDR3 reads CASTEGMGSYNEQFF. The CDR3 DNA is TGTGCCAGCACCGAGGGTATGGGCTCCTACAATGAGCAGTTCTTC. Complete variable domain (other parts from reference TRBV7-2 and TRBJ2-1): GAGVSQSPSNKVTEKGKDVELRCDPISGHTALYWYRQSLGQGLEFLIYFQGNSAPDKSGLPSDRFSAERTGGSVSTLTIQRTQQEDSAVYLCASTEGMGSYNEQFFGPGTRLTVL.

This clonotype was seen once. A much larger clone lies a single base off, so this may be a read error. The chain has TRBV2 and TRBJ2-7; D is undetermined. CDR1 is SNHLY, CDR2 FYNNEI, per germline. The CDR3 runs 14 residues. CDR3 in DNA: TGTGTCAGCAGTTTATCGTTCGGTTCCTACGAGCAGTACTTC. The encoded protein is CVSSLSFGSYEQYF.